The 26 T cell receptor beta chains in this list originate from one sample, sequenced in a study of metastatic and nonmetastatic thyroid tumors. TCRdb re-called the PCR reads through MiXCR. The sample includes approximately 74,000 clones, 11% to 15% of them seen just once. Patients underwent thyroid surgery, and none had received any treatment before it. The sequenced material came from blood. The receptors come from a male donor with papillary thyroid cancer or a benign thyroid nodule (not recorded which). Some clones in this sample may be carry-over from other donors' samples.

There are a few counts of this clone. The chain joins TRBV12-3 or TRBV12-4 to TRBJ2-7; TRBD2 agrees at 7 bases. This CDR3 has 15 residues. V lost 7 bases and J lost 6; bases outside the gene matches: 15. The CDR3 spells CASITFAGVSGEQYF. CDR3 DNA sequence: TGTGCCAGCATAACCTTTGCGGGAGTGTCGGGCGAGCAGTACTTC.

Many counts were recorded for this clone. The chain uses TRBV29-1 and TRBJ2-3, with D tentatively TRBD1 or TRBD2 (5 bases each). This CDR3 contains 16 residues. CDR1 and CDR2 (germline): SQVTM, ANQGSEA. Deletions cut 4 bases from V and 4 bases from J, with 21 bases between. In DNA, the CDR3 is TGCAGCGTTGGTCGAGGGGTGGCACATGGGGCAGATACGCAGTATTTT. Translation: CSVGRGVAHGADTQYF.

This clone has ten or more counts. This sequence joins TRBV28 and TRBJ1-1; tentative D call: TRBD1 (5 bases). The CDR3 sequence is 15 residues long. The germline V and J ends were trimmed by 3 bases and 10 bases, with 21 bases remaining between them. Looked up from germline, CDR1 is MDHEN and CDR2 is SYDVKM. CDR3 sequence: CASSFRPGLRQGAFF. CDR3 sequence (DNA): TGTGCCAGCAGTTTCCGCCCAGGGTTACGTCAGGGAGCTTTCTTT.

This clone was picked up many times. This chain uses TRBV20-1 with TRBJ2-7; D is undetermined. Looked up from germline, CDR1 is DFQATT and CDR2 is SNEGSKA (reference sequence). This CDR3 region has 13 residues. Trimming removed 8 bases from V and 1 base from J, with 15 bases in between. The CDR3 sequence is CSTWGRLSYEQYV. CDR3 DNA: TGCAGTACGTGGGGAAGGCTATCCTACGAGCAGTACGTC.

This clone was observed many times. Written as DNA, the CDR3 is TGTGCCAGCAGGGACAGGGAGGCCACTGAAGCTTTCTTT. Amino acid sequence: CASRDREATEAFF. The chain employs TRBV6-1 and TRBJ1-1, with 8 bases fitting TRBD1. Germline loops: CDR1 MNHNS, CDR2 SASEGT. With V trimmed by 6 bases and J by 4 bases, 4 bases remained unmatched. This CDR3 has 13 amino acids.

The table lists this clone with many counts. Mismatch with germline at one junction end may stem from a read error. This chain connects TRBV11-2 to TRBJ1-1, with 10 bases lining up with TRBD1. Looked up from germline, CDR1 is SGHAT and CDR2 is FQNNGV. This CDR3 is 16 amino acids long. CDR3 sequence: CASSLEDRGWDTEAFF. Written as DNA, the CDR3 is TGTGCCAGCAGCCTAGAGGACAGGGGGTGGGACACTGAAGCTTTCTTT.

This clone was observed at least ten times. A read error may be the cause here, since a much bigger clone is one base away. The chain employs TRBV6-2 or TRBV6-3 and TRBJ2-1; D is undetermined. V lost 7 bases and J 8 bases, leaving 9 bases between the germline ends. Germline V gene sequence: CDR1 MNHEY, CDR2 SVGEGT. There are 11 residues in the CDR3. The chain's CDR3 is CASTNGYEQFF. DNA of the CDR3: TGTGCCAGCACCAACGGGTATGAGCAGTTCTTC.

On this clone itself: A much more abundant neighbour one base away suggests this may be a read error. The CDR3: CASSLAGRWRGYTF. The CDR3 bases are TGTGCCAGCAGCTTGGCCGGCAGGTGGCGAGGCTACACCTTC. V usage is TRBV5-4 and J usage is TRBJ1-2, with D unclear. CDR3 length equals 14 residues. Germline V gene sequence: CDR1 SGHNT, CDR2 YYREEE (reference sequence). Trimming removed 0 bases at V and 8 bases at J, with 14 bases between.

This clone has a count of ten or more. The rearrangement links TRBV18 to TRBJ2-1; TRBD2 matches at 11 bases. V was pared by 0 bases and J by 6 bases, with 4 bases of the junction left unmatched. In germline, CDR1 is KGHSH, CDR2 LQKENI. This CDR3 is 16 amino acids long. CDR3 amino acids: CASSPPGTSGVNEQFF. CDR3 sequence (DNA): TGTGCCAGCTCACCACCAGGGACTAGCGGCGTCAATGAGCAGTTCTTC.

In the case of this clone: Germline is not matched at one junction end, which may reflect a read error. The V and J genes are TRBV7-9 and TRBJ2-5; 7 bases fit TRBD2. The CDR3 spans 13 residues. Germline V CDR1 and CDR2: SEHNR, FQNEAQ (reference sequence). The CDR3 loop reads CASRLGTTETQYF. The DNA for the CDR3 is TGTGCCAGCAGATTAGGGACTACGGAGACCCAGTACTTC.

In its sample, this clone was seen a few times. The chain joins TRBV11-2 to TRBJ2-7; the match to TRBD2 covers 7 bases. With V trimmed by 5 bases and J by 9 bases, 10 bases remained unmatched. Germline CDR1 is SGHAT and CDR2 is FQNNGV. The length of the CDR3 is 13 residues. The CDR3, as DNA: TGTGCCAGCAGCCCTTCGGGCGGGAGTGGGCAGTACGTC. It encodes CASSPSGGSGQYV.

This clone has ten or more counts. The chain combines TRBV6-5 with TRBJ2-7; D gene unclear. V was shortened by 0 bases and J by 6 bases, with 15 bases between the two germline ends. This CDR3 is 15 amino acids long. The germline CDR1 and CDR2 sequences are MNHEY and SVGAGI. The DNA for the CDR3 is TGTGCCAGCAGTTACTCCCCCTTCCCCCCCTCCGAGCAGTACGTC. Translating it yields CASSYSPFPPSEQYV.

In its sample, this clone was seen many times. The CDR3 loop is CASRRQGGTEAFF. CDR3 DNA: TGTGCCAGCAGGAGACAGGGAGGGACTGAAGCTTTCTTT. The rearrangement joins TRBV28 to TRBJ1-1, with 7 bases matching TRBD1. Germline-derived CDR1 and CDR2 are MDHEN and SYDVKM. The CDR3 length is 13 residues. Germline trimming cut 6 bases from V and 5 bases from J; bases unmatched to any gene: 6.

The table lists this clone with many counts. The chain employs TRBV25-1 and TRBJ2-3, with 7 bases matching TRBD1. J gave up 3 bases and V 4 bases, and 7 bases lay outside the gene matches. The length of the CDR3 is 15 residues. Per germline, CDR1 MGHDK and CDR2 SYGVNS. The CDR3 spells CASSVRDSLTDTQYF. CDR3 nucleotides: TGTGCCAGCAGTGTAAGGGACAGCTTGACAGATACGCAGTATTTT.

This clone was found many times. The chain couples TRBV4-2 to TRBJ2-1; 7 positions agree with TRBD2. J lost 7 bases, V lost 0 bases, and 6 bases had no gene match. The CDR3 covers 15 residues. Germline lookup yields CDR1 LGHNA and CDR2 YNFKEQ. CDR3 loop: CASSQDQDGRNEQFF. As DNA, the CDR3 is TGTGCCAGCAGCCAAGATCAGGACGGGAGGAATGAGCAGTTCTTC.

This clone showed up many times. This rearrangement joins TRBV20-1 to TRBJ2-7; weak D call: TRBD2 (6 bases). CDR1 and CDR2 (germline): DFQATT, SNEGSKA (reference sequence). There are 12 residues in the CDR3. V lost 5 bases and J 0 bases, leaving 8 bases between the germline ends. The CDR3 coding sequence is TGCAGTGCTGGGACTGTCTCCTACGAGCAGTACTTC. Translated: CSAGTVSYEQYF.

This clone was seen repeatedly, ten times or more. V and J are TRBV9 and TRBJ1-4; tentative D call: TRBD1 (6 bases). Trimming left V 3 bases short and J 8 bases short, with 14 bases between. The CDR3 has 14 residues. The germline V gene encodes CDR1 SGDLS and CDR2 YYNGEE. CDR3 in DNA: TGTGCCAGCAGCGGGGGGACACTCTACGAAAAACTGTTTTTT. This gives the protein CASSGGTLYEKLFF.

This clone was seen more than once but under ten times. V gene TRBV27 combines with J gene TRBJ1-1; D is perhaps TRBD1 (5 bases). Deletions cut 2 bases from V and 7 bases from J, with 20 bases between. The germline CDR1 and CDR2 sequences are MNHEY and SMNVEV (reference sequence). The CDR3 spans 16 residues. The CDR3 nucleotides are TGTGCCAGCAGTTTAGATTGGGGCCGCTGGGGAGATGAAGCTTTCTTT. It yields the protein CASSLDWGRWGDEAFF.

This clone appeared many times. The gene calls are TRBV9 and TRBJ2-7; D not certain. Germline V gene sequence: CDR1 SGDLS, CDR2 YYNGEE. The CDR3 is made up of 14 amino acids. The ends were cut back, 0 bases at V and 2 bases at J, with 9 bases in the middle. Written as DNA, the CDR3 is TGTGCCAGCAGCGTAGGCGGCAGTACCTACGAGCAGTACTTC. Translated, it gives CASSVGGSTYEQYF.

This clone was recorded many times. CDR3: CASSVDSGLGELFF. The CDR3 DNA reads TGTGCCAGCAGCGTTGATAGCGGGCTAGGGGAGCTGTTTTTT. The V gene is TRBV9, the J gene TRBJ2-2; 7 positions agree with TRBD2. The trim removed 2 bases at V and 8 bases at J, leaving 6 bases unmatched. Germline V CDR1 and CDR2: SGDLS, YYNGEE. The length of the CDR3 is 14 residues. Full variable domain (rest looked up from reference TRBV9 and TRBJ2-2): DSGVTQTPKHLITATGQRVTLRCSPRSGDLSVYWYQQSLDQGLQFLIQYYNGEERAKGNILERFSAQQFPDLHSELNLSSLELGDSALYFCASSVDSGLGELFFGEGSRLTVL.

This clone was seen repeatedly, ten times or more. Given a much more abundant clone one base away, this may be a read error. The chain joins TRBV12-5 to TRBJ2-1, with a weak D call TRBD2 (5 bases). V was trimmed by 3 bases and J by 7 bases, leaving 16 bases between them. The CDR3 spans 15 residues. CDR1 LGHNT and CDR2 FRNRAP come from the germline V gene. In nucleotides, the CDR3 is TGTGCTAGTGGTTTTAGGCGGGTGATCTGTAATGAGCAGTTCTTC. It specifies CASGFRRVICNEQFF.

This clone has ten or more counts. This could be a read error, since a much larger clone is one nucleotide away. This specimen includes other DNA sequences encoding the same CDR3. This chain joins TRBV11-2 and TRBJ1-2; D is unresolved. Trimming left V 2 bases short and J 8 bases short, with 12 bases between. The CDR3 spans 13 residues. Germline V gene lookup returns CDR1 SGHAT and CDR2 FQNNGV. CDR3 region: CASSLPGFYGYTF. CDR3 DNA sequence: TGTGCCAGCAGCTTACCGGGATTCTACGGCTACACCTTC.

Note on this clone: Other DNA sequences in the sample encode the same CDR3. V usage is TRBV30 and J usage is TRBJ1-5; D uncertain. The CDR3 sequence is 14 residues long. The germline V gene has CDR1 GTSNPN and CDR2 SVGIG (reference sequence). V was clipped by 1 base and J by 1 base, with 8 bases between them. The CDR3 nucleotides read TGTGCCTGGAGTGGTACTGGCAGCAATCAGCCCCAGCATTTT. Residues: CAWSGTGSNQPQHF.

This clone was observed at least ten times. This chain uses TRBV15 with TRBJ2-1; TRBD2 matches at 11 bases. V was pared by 3 bases and J by 5 bases, with 3 bases of the junction left unmatched. This CDR3 contains 15 residues. Germline CDR1 LNHNV, CDR2 YYDKDF (reference sequence). CDR3 residues: CATSSTGLADNEQFF. CDR3 sequence (DNA): TGTGCCACCAGCAGCACGGGACTAGCGGACAATGAGCAGTTCTTC.

The rearrangement joins TRBV6-2 or TRBV6-3 to TRBJ2-2; possibly TRBD1 for D (6 bases). Trimming left V 0 bases short and J 0 bases short, with 20 bases between. This CDR3 region has 20 residues. Germline CDR1 MNHEY, CDR2 SVGEGT. The CDR3 DNA reads as TGTGCCAGCAGTTACTCCCCGGGACAAGAGCGGCGAGCGAACACCGGGGAGCTGTTTTTT. It yields the protein CASSYSPGQERRANTGELFF.

The table lists this clone with many counts. The chain couples TRBV9 to TRBJ2-1; tentatively, D is TRBD2 (6 bases). CDR1 and CDR2 from the germline V gene are SGDLS and YYNGEE. This CDR3 is built from 16 residues. V was trimmed by 2 bases and J by 0 bases, leaving 12 bases between them. Here the CDR3 reads CASSVGGSASYNEQFF. CDR3 nucleotides: TGTGCCAGCAGCGTCGGGGGTAGCGCCTCCTACAATGAGCAGTTCTTC. The whole variable domain, filled in from reference TRBV9 and TRBJ2-1, reads DSGVTQTPKHLITATGQRVTLRCSPRSGDLSVYWYQQSLDQGLQFLIQYYNGEERAKGNILERFSAQQFPDLHSELNLSSLELGDSALYFCASSVGGSASYNEQFFGPGTRLTVL.